The following is a TCR beta chain sequence with its context. Its antigen is as yet unknown. The repertoire was sequenced with immunoSEQ multiplex PCR; TCRdb's copy has only in-frame clones and lacks some. The sample lists about 130,000 clones, 90% seen once, with less than 9% in the top ten. This sample is drawn from a study of T cell responses to AZD1222 COVID-19 vaccine. Study at large: Second-dose groups at about 4 or about 12 weeks were pooled. Study observations and caveats: The CD4 TCRs associated with vaccination extended across spike and predominated at 160-218 and 743-854. Only five or six AZD1222 recipients were seropositive at baseline. Close to half of all spike-specific TCRs reportedly target regions of the variants that are unmutated.

Germline values: CDR1 MGHDK, CDR2 SYGVNS. V lost 4 bases, J lost 4 bases, and 22 bases lay in between. The CDR3 contains 17 residues. Material: peripheral blood, obtained on day 0 of AZD1222 vaccination. The TCR comes from an adult in good health. The chain carries TRBV25-1 and TRBJ1-2; tentative D call: TRBD1 (5 bases). CDR3 bases: TGTGCCAGCAGTGGGCCCGCGGGGAGCGGGGCCGGCTATGGCTACACCTTC. Translation: CASSGPAGSGAGYGYTF.